The T cell receptor (beta chain) described here comes from a study of blood T cell repertoires in COVID-19. Study as a whole: Sites in the United States, Italy and Spain provided acute and convalescent COVID-19 samples. PBMCs, B-cell-depleted T cells, or T cells were the source of the cDNA or gDNA that made up the material.

In the original workflow: Amplifying reference gene primers gave estimates of nucleated cell counts. The repertoire was sequenced with immunoSEQ multiplex PCR; TCRdb's copy has only in-frame clones and lacks some. V and J calls and clone size are those listed in that table; D and trimming were worked out from the DNA. The sample consists of about 4,700 clones, 82% of them appearing once. Trimming took off 5 bases at V and 2 bases at J, with 14 bases between the two ends. The germline V gene encodes CDR1 SGHVS and CDR2 FQNEAQ. The CDR3 spans 15 residues. This receptor was obtained from a man in his 70s with active COVID-19. Sequencing was carried out using peripheral blood. V and J are TRBV7-8 and TRBJ2-3, with TRBD2 as a possible D gene (5 bases). The chain's CDR3 is CASSPRGSDTDTQYF. The CDR3 bases are TGTGCCAGCAGCCCACGGGGTAGCGACACAGATACGCAGTATTTT.